This TCR beta chain was captured by sequencing in a study of cytotoxic CD8 clonotypes in ibrutinib-treated CLL. CDR3 length: 15 amino acids. Germline values: CDR1 MNHEY, CDR2 SMNVEV (reference sequence). The V end lost 2 bases, the J end lost 4 bases, and 12 bases lay between the germline ends. Extraction of roughly 2 micrograms of genomic DNA from cryopreserved PBMCs supplied material for TCR beta libraries. The planned depth of sequencing spanned 1 in 200,000 to 1 in 1 million T cells. TCRdb keeps only in-frame clones here, not all; method: immunoSEQ multiplex PCR. There are 300,000 to 350,000 clones in the sample; around four fifths occur only once, and 5% to 7% lies in the top ten. With regard to this clone: Its antigen is undetermined.

Study-level points and caveats: The clonality rise at ibrutinib response reflected private clonotype expansion.

The receptor comes from a human donor with chronic lymphocytic leukemia. The input for sequencing was PBMCs, taken before ibrutinib treatment. V gene TRBV27 combines with J gene TRBJ2-1, with D perhaps assigned TRBD1 or TRBD2 (5 bases each). In DNA form, the CDR3 reads TGTGCCAGCAGTTTAAAGGGACCTTCTTACAATGAGCAGTTCTTC. Translating gives CASSLKGPSYNEQFF.